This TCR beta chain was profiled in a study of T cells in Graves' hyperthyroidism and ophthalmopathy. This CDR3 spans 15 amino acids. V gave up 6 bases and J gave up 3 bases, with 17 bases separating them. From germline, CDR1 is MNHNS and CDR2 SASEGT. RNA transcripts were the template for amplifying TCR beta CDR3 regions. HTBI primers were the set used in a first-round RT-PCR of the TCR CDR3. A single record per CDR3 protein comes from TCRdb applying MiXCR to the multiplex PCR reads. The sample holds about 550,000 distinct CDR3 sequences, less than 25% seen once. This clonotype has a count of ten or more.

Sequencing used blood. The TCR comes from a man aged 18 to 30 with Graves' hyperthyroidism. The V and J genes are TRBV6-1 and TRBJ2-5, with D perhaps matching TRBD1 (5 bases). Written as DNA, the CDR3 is TGTGCCAGCAGGCCGGAAGGGGCAGCTAAAGAGACCCAGTACTTC. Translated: CASRPEGAAKETQYF.